The entry below describes one TCR beta chain. Its specificity is unknown. The data originate from a study of T cell responses to AZD1222 COVID-19 vaccine. Sequencing was performed with immunoSEQ multiplex PCR; in TCRdb, only in-frame clones are kept and a portion is missing. The table lists over 100,000 clones, over 75% of them singletons. Study findings and constraints: The study found Spike-specific TCR breadth and depth rose after two AZD1222 doses. Clonal diversity may have been underestimated in mostly white British donors. Per reports, nearly half of all spike-specific TCRs target regions that are unmutated in variants.

The sample consisted of peripheral blood, taken on day 0 of AZD1222 vaccination. This TCR derives from an adult in good health.

This CDR3 reads CASSPFLLVGRIDGYTF. The DNA of the CDR3 is TGTGCCAGCTCCCCTTTCCTATTAGTAGGGAGGATTGATGGCTACACCTTC. The gene calls are TRBV18 and TRBJ1-2; no firm D call. Germline V gene sequence: CDR1 KGHSH, CDR2 LQKENI. V lost 6 bases and J lost 6, with 26 bases in between. This CDR3 has 17 amino acids.